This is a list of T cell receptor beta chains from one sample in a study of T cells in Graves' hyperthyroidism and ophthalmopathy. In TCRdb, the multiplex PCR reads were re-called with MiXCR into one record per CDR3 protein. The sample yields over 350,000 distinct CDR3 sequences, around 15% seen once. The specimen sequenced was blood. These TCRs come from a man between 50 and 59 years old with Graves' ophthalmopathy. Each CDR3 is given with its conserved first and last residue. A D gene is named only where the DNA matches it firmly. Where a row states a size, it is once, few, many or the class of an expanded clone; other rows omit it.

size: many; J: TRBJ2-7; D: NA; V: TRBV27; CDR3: CASGTRASYEQYF
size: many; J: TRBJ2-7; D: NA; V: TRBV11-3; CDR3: CASSQTRQAYEQYF
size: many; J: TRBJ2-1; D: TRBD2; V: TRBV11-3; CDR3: CASSRVSGVVEQFF
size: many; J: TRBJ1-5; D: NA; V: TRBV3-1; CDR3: CASSSKWGNNQPQHF
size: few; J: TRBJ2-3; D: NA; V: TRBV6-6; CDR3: CASSYTSWQDTQYF
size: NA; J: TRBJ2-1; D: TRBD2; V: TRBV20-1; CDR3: CSALGEGKNEQFF
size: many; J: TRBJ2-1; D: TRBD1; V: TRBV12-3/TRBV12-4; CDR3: CASSITGAEQFF
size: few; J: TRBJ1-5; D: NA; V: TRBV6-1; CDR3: CASSDTLYSNQPQHF
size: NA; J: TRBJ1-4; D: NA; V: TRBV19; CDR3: CASSHTVAGVQEKLFF
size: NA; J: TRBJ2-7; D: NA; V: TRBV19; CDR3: CATGMFYEQYF
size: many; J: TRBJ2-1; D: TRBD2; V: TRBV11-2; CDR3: CASSTTGLAGVVEQFF
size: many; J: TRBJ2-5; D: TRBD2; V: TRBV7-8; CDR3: CASSFTSGSLETQYF
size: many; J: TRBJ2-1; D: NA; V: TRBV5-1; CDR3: CASSTPAVNEQFF
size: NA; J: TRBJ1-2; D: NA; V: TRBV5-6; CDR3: CASSLDSATLFRTF
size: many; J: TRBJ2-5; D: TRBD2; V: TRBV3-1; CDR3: CASSQELTSGRDETQYF
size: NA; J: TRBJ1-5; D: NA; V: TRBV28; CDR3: CASSLVEEPQHF
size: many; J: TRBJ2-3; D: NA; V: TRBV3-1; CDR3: CASSQEPDTQYF
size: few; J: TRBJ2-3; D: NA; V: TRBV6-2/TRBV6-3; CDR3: CASRQGLPTDTQYF
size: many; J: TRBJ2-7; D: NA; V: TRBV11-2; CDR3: CASSRTGTFILEQYF
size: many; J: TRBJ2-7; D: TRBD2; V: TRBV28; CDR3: CASSFGGSTYEQYF
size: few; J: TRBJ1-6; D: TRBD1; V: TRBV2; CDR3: CASQTGTAFYSPLHF
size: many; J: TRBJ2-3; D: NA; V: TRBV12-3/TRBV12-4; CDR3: CASSLEIPRTDTQYF
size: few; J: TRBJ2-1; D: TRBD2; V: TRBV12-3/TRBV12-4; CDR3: CASFSTGGPRNEQFF
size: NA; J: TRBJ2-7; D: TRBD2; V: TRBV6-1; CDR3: CASTTLAGGFSYEQYF
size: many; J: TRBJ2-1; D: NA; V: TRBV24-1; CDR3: CATDNGRKLSYNEQFF
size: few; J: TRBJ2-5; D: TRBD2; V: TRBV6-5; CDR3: CASSYSRLAAETQYF
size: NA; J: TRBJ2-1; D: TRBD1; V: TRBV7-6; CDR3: CASSLTTGGSYNEQFF